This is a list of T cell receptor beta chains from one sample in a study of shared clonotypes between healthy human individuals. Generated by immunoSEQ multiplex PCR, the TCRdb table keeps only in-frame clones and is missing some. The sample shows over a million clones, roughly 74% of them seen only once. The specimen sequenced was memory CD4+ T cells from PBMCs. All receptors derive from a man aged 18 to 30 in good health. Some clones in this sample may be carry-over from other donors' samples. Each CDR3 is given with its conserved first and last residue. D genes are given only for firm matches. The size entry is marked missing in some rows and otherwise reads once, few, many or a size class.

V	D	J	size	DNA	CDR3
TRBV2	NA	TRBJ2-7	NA	TGTGCCAGCAGAGAATCAGGGGAGCAGTACTTC	CASRESGEQYF
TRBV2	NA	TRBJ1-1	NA	TGTGCCAGCTTACCCTTGTTGAACACTGAAGCTTTCTTT	CASLPLLNTEAFF
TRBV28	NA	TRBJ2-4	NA	TGTGCCAGCAGTTTAGTGGGAGCCGCGGGGAACATTCAGTACTTC	CASSLVGAAGNIQYF
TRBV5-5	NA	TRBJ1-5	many	TGTGCCAGCAGAGCCCGGGACGGCTATCAGCCCCAGCATTTT	CASRARDGYQPQHF
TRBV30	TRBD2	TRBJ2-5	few	TGTGCCTGGAGTGTGGGACTAGCGGGAGTTCGAGAGACCCAGTACTTC	CAWSVGLAGVRETQYF
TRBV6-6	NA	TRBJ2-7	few	TGTGCCAGCAGTTTAGGGTTTACCTACGAGCAGTACTTC	CASSLGFTYEQYF
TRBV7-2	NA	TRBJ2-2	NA	TGTGCCAGCAGCCCACGGACGGCCAGGAGGGGCACCGGGGAGCTGTTTTTT	CASSPRTARRGTGELFF
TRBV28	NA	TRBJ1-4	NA	TGTGCCAGCACAGTTTATACGTCACGCCGCCGGACTAATGAAAAACTGTTTTTT	CASTVYTSRRRTNEKLFF
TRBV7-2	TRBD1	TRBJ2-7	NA	TGTGCCAGCAGCTCGAGGCCGGGACAGGGGTACGAGCAGTACTTC	CASSSRPGQGYEQYF
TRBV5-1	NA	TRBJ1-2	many	TGCGCCAGCAGCTGGGGGAGCGTAGCAGATAACTATGGCTACACCTTC	CASSWGSVADNYGYTF
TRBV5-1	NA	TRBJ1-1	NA	TGCGCCAGCAGCCTAGAGCCGGGACCGTCAATGGGAGCTTTCTTT	CASSLEPGPSMGAFF
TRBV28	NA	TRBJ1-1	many	TGTGCCAGCAGAGGAGGGGCCAGAAACACTGAAGCTTTCTTT	CASRGGARNTEAFF
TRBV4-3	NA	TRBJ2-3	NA	TGCGCCAGCAGCCAAGGTCCAGGTTCAACAGATACGCAGTATTTT	CASSQGPGSTDTQYF
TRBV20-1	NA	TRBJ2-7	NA	TGCAGTGCTAGAGATCCTCGCGAGCAGTACTTC	CSARDPREQYF
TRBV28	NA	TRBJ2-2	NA	TGTGCCAGCAGGGAACCGGGACTTAACACCGGGGAGCTGTTTTTT	CASREPGLNTGELFF
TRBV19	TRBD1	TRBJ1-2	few	TGTGCCAGTAGTACTCCGAATAGGGGGCCGCATGGCTACACCTTC	CASSTPNRGPHGYTF
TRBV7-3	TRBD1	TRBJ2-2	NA	TGTGCCAGCAGCTTAACAGGGGGCGCGTTCGGTACAACCGGGGAGCTGTTTTTT	CASSLTGGAFGTTGELFF
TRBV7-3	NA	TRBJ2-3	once	TGTGCCAGCAGCTTAGGGACGCCGAAGGATACGCAGTATTTT	CASSLGTPKDTQYF
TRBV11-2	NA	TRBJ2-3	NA	TGTGCCAGCAGCTCCCCGGGGGTTTACACAGATACGCAGTATTTT	CASSSPGVYTDTQYF
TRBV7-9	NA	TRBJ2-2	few	TGTGCCAGCAGCTTGGACTCCGACACCGGGGAGCTGTTTTTT	CASSLDSDTGELFF
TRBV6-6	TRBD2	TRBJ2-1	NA	TGTGCCAGCAGTCGAGAAACGGGAGGGATCCGGGAGCAGTTCTTC	CASSRETGGIREQFF
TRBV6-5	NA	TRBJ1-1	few	TGTGCCAGCAGTTACTCAGTTGTTGCTGAAGCTTTCTTT	CASSYSVVAEAFF
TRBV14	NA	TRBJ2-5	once	TGTGCCAGCAGCCAAGAGGGGTACAGCGCCCAGACCCAGTACTTC	CASSQEGYSAQTQYF
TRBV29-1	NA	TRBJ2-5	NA	TGCAGCGCCAATCAAGAGACCCAGTACTTC	CSANQETQYF
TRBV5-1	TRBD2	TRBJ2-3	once	TGCGCCAGCAGAGTAGGGGCCGGGACTAGCGGCACAGATACGCAGTATTTT	CASRVGAGTSGTDTQYF
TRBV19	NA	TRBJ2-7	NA	TGTGCCAGTAGTATAGCGGGGGCCCCCTACGAGCAGTACTTC	CASSIAGAPYEQYF
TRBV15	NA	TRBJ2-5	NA	TGTGCCACCAGCGGATCACAAGAGACCCAGTACTTC	CATSGSQETQYF
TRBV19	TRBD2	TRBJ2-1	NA	TGTGCCAGTACAGGGACTAGCGGGAATCTCAATGAGCAGTTCTTC	CASTGTSGNLNEQFF
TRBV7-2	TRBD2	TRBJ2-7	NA	TGTGCCAGCAGCCTGGGGACTAGAGGGGCCCCCGGAGCGCAGTACTTC	CASSLGTRGAPGAQYF